Detailed here is one TCR beta chain. The CDR3 consists of 12 residues. Trimming took off 2 bases at V and 6 bases at J, with 5 bases between the two ends. Germline loops: CDR1 MNHEY, CDR2 SVGAGI. Running of the v3.0 immunoSEQ assay took place at survey level. The assay was immunoSEQ multiplex PCR, and TCRdb's table has in-frame clones only and misses some. The repertoire holds 25,000 to 30,000 clones, with 84% as singletons. The source of the sample is a study of long-term antiretroviral therapy in people with HIV. This TCR was recovered from a man between 18 and 35 years old with HIV. The input for sequencing was unsorted PBMCs, taken 0.4 years after starting antiretroviral therapy. This rearrangement joins TRBV6-5 to TRBJ2-1, with D uncertain. CDR3 sequence: CASSYPPNEQFF. CDR3 DNA sequence: TGTGCCAGCAGTTACCCGCCCAATGAGCAGTTCTTC.